The next 9 T cell receptor beta chains were all read from a single sample in a study of T cells in Graves' hyperthyroidism and ophthalmopathy (dated by TCRdb to about 2019). Receptor amplification or capture employed multiplex PCR. The listed sequencing device is Illumina HiSeq 2000. Amplification of TCR beta CDR3 regions was carried out from RNA transcripts. The first round of RT-PCR for the TCR CDR3 was performed with the HTBI primer set and the Qiagen OneStep RT-PCR kit. TCRdb trimmed the raw reads at Q25, called clones with MiXCR and kept productive beta chains. Rows are combined by CDR3 protein, so each entry shows the most common genes and DNA. This sample holds some 620,000 distinct CDR3 sequences; about 16% were observed only once. The top ten clonotypes cover about 3.8% of the sample. Input material: blood. All receptors come from a woman in her 30s with Graves' hyperthyroidism.

A word on this clonotype: This may stem from a read error, because a much larger clone lies one nucleotide away. The gene calls are TRBV6-5 and TRBJ2-1; 12 bases line up with TRBD2. The CDR3 totals 16 residues. Germline loops: CDR1 MNHEY, CDR2 SVGAGI. The CDR3, as DNA: TGTGCCAACAGTTACTGGACTAGCGGGGCGAATAATGAGCAGTTCTTC. Translation: CANSYWTSGANNEQFF.

The chain recombines TRBV10-1 with TRBJ1-1, with TRBD1 identical over 7 bases. The CDR3 has 14 residues. Germline CDR1 and CDR2: WNHNN and SYGVQD (reference sequence). The V gene end was trimmed by 5 bases and the J gene end by 4 bases; junction bases not matched to a gene: 7. The CDR3 coding sequence is TGCGCCAGCAGTTCCGTTCCAGGGGGCACTGAAGCTTTCTTT. It encodes CASSSVPGGTEAFF.

This clonotype has just a few counts. The J gene is TRBJ2-7, the V gene TRBV20-1, with D possibly TRBD2 on 6 matching bases. V was shortened by 0 bases and J by 2 bases, with 11 bases between the two germline ends. Germline V gene sequence: CDR1 DFQATT, CDR2 SNEGSKA (reference sequence). The CDR3 has 14 residues. The CDR3 here is CSARDPGGTYEQYF. For the CDR3, the DNA is TGCAGTGCTAGAGATCCCGGGGGAACCTACGAGCAGTACTTC.

This chain connects TRBV7-9 to TRBJ1-1; no definite D call. The CDR3 contains 11 residues. From germline, CDR1 is SEHNR and CDR2 FQNEAQ (reference sequence). Trimming cost V 5 bases and J 7 bases, with 8 bases left between them. CDR3 region: CASSQWDEAFF. The CDR3 DNA reads TGTGCCAGCAGCCAGTGGGATGAAGCTTTCTTT.

This clonotype was detected ten times or more. V gene TRBV10-3 combines with J gene TRBJ2-1; possibly TRBD2 for D (6 bases). The V gene's germline CDR1 is ENHRY and CDR2 SYGVKD. CDR3 size: 15 residues. Trimming took 3 bases from V and 5 from J, leaving 14 bases between them. CDR3 sequence (DNA): TGTGCCATCAGTGACGGGGATAGCGGTGACAATGAGCAGTTCTTC. It is translated as CAISDGDSGDNEQFF.

This clonotype was observed a handful of times. The chain carries TRBV20-1 and TRBJ1-5; 8 nucleotides line up with TRBD1. CDR1 is DFQATT and CDR2 is SNEGSKA in the germline V gene (reference sequence). Losses at the gene ends were 0 bases for V and 7 bases for J; bases not matched to a gene: 8. This CDR3 comprises 15 residues. CDR3 residues: CSARDIGPGGQPQHF. Written as DNA, the CDR3 is TGCAGTGCTAGAGATATTGGTCCAGGGGGCCAGCCCCAGCATTTT.

This chain links TRBV27 with TRBJ2-4, with TRBD1 identical over 9 bases. V lost 8 bases to trimming and J lost 8 bases; unmatched junction nucleotides: 13. The CDR3 extends over 15 amino acids. Per the germline V gene, CDR1 is MNHEY and CDR2 is SMNVEV (reference sequence). CDR3 loop: CASENRGRTSDIQYF. Written as DNA, the CDR3 is TGTGCCAGCGAGAACAGGGGGCGGACTTCGGACATTCAGTACTTC.

This sequence joins TRBV7-9 and TRBJ2-2, with D perhaps TRBD2 (5 bases). Looked up from germline, CDR1 is SEHNR and CDR2 is FQNEAQ (reference sequence). The CDR3 consists of 16 residues. Trimming pared 3 bases from V and 6 bases from J, leaving 17 bases between. The CDR3 is CASSLVQRRWAGELFF. DNA of the CDR3: TGTGCCAGCAGCTTGGTTCAAAGGAGGTGGGCCGGGGAGCTGTTTTTT.

This clonotype came up a few times. V and J are TRBV27 and TRBJ2-1; the D gene is possibly TRBD1 (6 bases). With 2 bases removed from V and 10 bases from J, the gap between germline ends came to 15 bases. Germline CDR1 reads MNHEY; CDR2 reads SMNVEV (reference sequence). The CDR3 extends over 14 amino acids. The CDR3 bases are TGTGCCAGCAGTTTAAATGAACTCGGACAGGAGCAGTTCTTC. Protein product: CASSLNELGQEQFF.